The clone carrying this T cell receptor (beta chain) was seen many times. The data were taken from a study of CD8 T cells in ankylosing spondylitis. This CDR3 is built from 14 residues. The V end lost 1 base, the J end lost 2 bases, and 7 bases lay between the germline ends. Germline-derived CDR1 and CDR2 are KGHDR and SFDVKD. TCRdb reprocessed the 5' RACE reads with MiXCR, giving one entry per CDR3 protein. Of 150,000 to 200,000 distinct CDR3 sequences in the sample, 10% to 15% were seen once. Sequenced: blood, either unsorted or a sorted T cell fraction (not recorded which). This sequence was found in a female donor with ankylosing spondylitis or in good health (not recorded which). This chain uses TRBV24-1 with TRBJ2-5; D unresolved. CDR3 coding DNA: TGTGCCACCAGTGATTTCCTCGGTCAAGAGACCCAGTACTTC. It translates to CATSDFLGQETQYF.